The rows below give T cell receptor beta chains drawn from one sample of a study of HIV-infected patients and healthy controls. TCRdb called the 5' RACE reads again in MiXCR, with one record for every CDR3 protein. This sample has 12,000 or so distinct CDR3 sequences, with around a tenth found just once. Sequenced material: blood, taken before antiretroviral therapy. All receptors come from an adult with HIV infection. The donor label of this sample is uncertain. Both conserved end residues are part of each CDR3. The D gene is left open where the match is weak. Some rows mark clone size as missing; the rest say once, few, many or name a class of expanded clone.

D gene	clone size	V gene	J gene	CDR3 protein	CDR3 DNA
-	few	TRBV5-1	TRBJ2-1	CASSLEVGSYNEQFF	TGCGCCAGCAGCTTGGAGGTAGGGTCCTACAATGAGCAGTTCTTC
-	many	TRBV7-6	TRBJ1-5	CASSYEPDQPQHF	TGTGCCAGCAGCTATGAACCGGATCAGCCCCAGCATTTT
-	large	TRBV7-9	TRBJ1-1	CASNLNGGGLTEAFF	TGTGCCAGCAACTTAAATGGTGGGGGCTTAACTGAAGCTTTCTTT
TRBD1	medium-sized	TRBV7-8	TRBJ2-2	CASSLAGTGTTGELFF	TGTGCCAGCAGCTTAGCCGGGACAGGGACCACCGGGGAGCTGTTTTTT
-	-	TRBV6-2/TRBV6-3	TRBJ1-1	CASSNGGIYEAFF	TGTGCCAGCAGTAATGGGGGTATCTATGAAGCTTTCTTT
TRBD2	-	TRBV7-2	TRBJ2-5	CASSPQGLAGSETQYF	TGTGCCAGCAGCCCCCAGGGACTAGCGGGGTCAGAGACCCAGTACTTC
TRBD2	few	TRBV7-6	TRBJ2-5	CASSPRGGWQETQYF	TGTGCCAGCAGCCCCCGGGGGGGCTGGCAAGAGACCCAGTACTTC
-	many	TRBV11-1	TRBJ2-5	CASSSKATQEAQYF	TGTGCCAGCAGTTCTAAGGCGACCCAAGAGGCCCAGTACTTC
-	few	TRBV5-1	TRBJ1-4	CASTGDRGSEKLFF	TGCGCCAGCACCGGGGACCGCGGGAGTGAAAAACTGTTTTTT
-	-	TRBV19	TRBJ1-2	CASNGRGRLDYGYTF	TGTGCCAGTAATGGAAGGGGGAGACTAGACTATGGCTACACCTTC
-	many	TRBV6-6	TRBJ1-2	CASSREPQVGYGYTF	TGTGCCAGCAGTAGAGAGCCACAGGTGGGCTATGGCTACACCTTC
-	many	TRBV18	TRBJ1-6	CASSPQDYNSPLHF	TGTGCCAGCTCGCCACAAGACTATAATTCACCCCTCCACTTT
-	-	TRBV4-2	TRBJ2-3	CASSQEGSFGTDTQYF	TGTGCCAGCAGCCAAGAAGGCTCCTTCGGCACAGATACGCAGTATTTT
-	many	TRBV20-1	TRBJ1-2	CSASKPGADGYTF	TGCAGTGCTAGTAAACCGGGGGCGGATGGCTACACCTTC
TRBD1	many	TRBV29-1	TRBJ1-2	CSVAGTVYGYTF	TGCAGCGTTGCCGGGACAGTCTATGGCTACACCTTC
TRBD2	many	TRBV12-3/TRBV12-4	TRBJ2-7	CASSPGTSGESGYEQYF	TGTGCCAGCAGTCCCGGGACTAGCGGGGAATCGGGGTACGAGCAGTACTTC
-	-	TRBV28	TRBJ1-6	CASSSDSNSPLHF	TGTGCCAGCAGTAGTGACAGTAATTCACCCCTCCACTTT
-	many	TRBV7-3	TRBJ2-1	CASSLTRTASSVF	TGTGCCAGCAGCTTAACCCGGACGGCTAGCAGTGTCTTC
-	many	TRBV3-1	TRBJ2-5	CASSQGLQETQYF	TGTGCCAGCAGCCAAGGCCTACAAGAGACCCAGTACTTC
-	-	TRBV6-2/TRBV6-3	TRBJ2-5	CASSYSSAGAKETQYF	TGTGCCAGCAGTTACTCAAGTGCCGGGGCCAAAGAGACCCAGTACTTC
-	few	TRBV6-2/TRBV6-3	TRBJ1-1	CASRRTTVGTEAFF	TGTGCCAGCAGACGAACTACGGTGGGCACTGAAGCTTTCTTT
TRBD1	many	TRBV7-2	TRBJ2-3	CASSLGAGGVDTQYF	TGTGCCAGCAGCTTAGGGGCAGGGGGCGTGGATACGCAGTATTTT
-	-	TRBV5-6	TRBJ2-3	CASSPALGESSTDTQYF	TGTGCCAGCAGCCCGGCCCTCGGAGAAAGTAGCACAGATACGCAGTATTTT
-	-	TRBV10-3	TRBJ2-1	CAISERQDLYNEQFF	TGTGCCATCAGTGAGCGACAGGATCTGTACAATGAGCAGTTCTTC
-	-	TRBV19	TRBJ2-3	CASRGGRRGTDTQYF	TGTGCCAGTAGGGGAGGTCGCCGCGGCACAGATACGCAGTATTTT
-	many	TRBV29-1	TRBJ2-7	CSVEDEIRYEQYF	TGCAGCGTTGAAGATGAGATCCGGTACGAGCAGTACTTC
TRBD2	many	TRBV2	TRBJ2-1	CASNRLAEYNEQFF	TGTGCCAGCAATCGACTAGCGGAATACAATGAGCAGTTCTTC
-	many	TRBV4-1	TRBJ2-1	CASSQAIQNNEQFF	TGCGCCAGCAGCCAAGCTATACAAAACAATGAGCAGTTCTTC
TRBD1	many	TRBV18	TRBJ2-3	CASSPRTGGARGTDTQYF	TGTGCCAGCTCACCAAGGACAGGGGGCGCGAGGGGCACAGATACGCAGTATTTT
TRBD2	many	TRBV14	TRBJ2-7	CASSQTGLGTAYEQYF	TGTGCCAGCAGCCAGACTGGACTAGGAACGGCCTACGAGCAGTACTTC
-	many	TRBV12-3/TRBV12-4	TRBJ1-2	CASTLDIDYYGYTF	TGTGCCAGCACCCTGGACATTGACTACTATGGCTACACCTTC
TRBD2	-	TRBV5-6	TRBJ2-1	CASSYLADLYNEQFF	TGTGCCAGCAGCTACCTAGCGGACCTTTACAATGAGCAGTTCTTC
-	-	TRBV12-5	TRBJ1-1	CASGVVGTEAFF	TGTGCTAGTGGTGTGGTGGGCACTGAAGCTTTCTTT
TRBD2	many	TRBV18	TRBJ2-3	CASSPVTGGQDTQYF	TGTGCCAGCTCACCAGTCACGGGGGGGCAAGATACGCAGTATTTT
-	-	TRBV3-1	TRBJ2-1	CASSQQQEYNEQFF	TGTGCCAGCAGCCAACAACAGGAGTACAATGAGCAGTTCTTC
-	-	TRBV6-5	TRBJ1-1	CASREVGRQNTEAFF	TGTGCCAGCAGAGAGGTGGGCAGGCAGAACACTGAAGCTTTCTTT
-	-	TRBV14	TRBJ1-1	CASSQTPGNTEAFF	TGTGCCAGCAGCCAGACCCCGGGGAACACTGAAGCTTTCTTT
-	-	TRBV3-1	TRBJ2-7	CASSQESWTTLNGQYF	TGTGCCAGCAGCCAAGAAAGCTGGACCACCCTGAATGGGCAGTACTTC
TRBD2	medium-sized	TRBV6-2/TRBV6-3	TRBJ2-5	CASSYSPTSGGAEETQYF	TGTGCCAGCAGTTACTCCCCGACTAGCGGGGGGGCCGAGGAGACCCAGTACTTC
-	-	TRBV20-1	TRBJ2-3	CSARDRRSASTDTQYF	TGCAGTGCTAGAGATAGACGGTCTGCAAGCACAGATACGCAGTATTTT
-	few	TRBV6-1	TRBJ1-1	CASSDSLADEAFF	TGTGCCAGCAGTGATAGTTTGGCAGATGAAGCTTTCTTT
-	many	TRBV29-1	TRBJ1-1	CSVAGLWNTEAFF	TGCAGCGTCGCGGGACTCTGGAACACTGAAGCTTTCTTT
-	few	TRBV15	TRBJ2-1	CATSRDKVFSYNEQFF	TGTGCCACCAGCAGAGATAAAGTATTCTCCTACAATGAGCAGTTCTTC
TRBD2	many	TRBV20-1	TRBJ2-3	CSATRAGGPADTQYF	TGCAGTGCAACCCGTGCGGGGGGCCCGGCAGATACGCAGTATTTT
TRBD2	few	TRBV7-2	TRBJ2-3	CASSLSGRGATDTQYF	TGTGCCAGCAGCTTAAGCGGGCGGGGGGCCACAGATACGCAGTATTTT
-	medium-sized	TRBV5-6	TRBJ1-1	CASSLWGSLTEAFF	TGTGCCAGCAGCTTATGGGGCAGTTTGACTGAAGCTTTCTTT
-	many	TRBV7-9	TRBJ2-1	CASSLGETDLNEQFF	TGTGCCAGCAGCTTAGGGGAGACAGATCTTAATGAGCAGTTCTTC
-	many	TRBV24-1	TRBJ2-1	CATSIGTLYGEQFF	TGTGCCACCAGCATCGGGACTCTCTACGGTGAGCAGTTCTTC
-	many	TRBV10-3	TRBJ2-3	CATARTDRLSTDTQYF	TGTGCCACCGCTCGGACTGACAGGTTGAGCACAGATACGCAGTATTTT
-	-	TRBV7-9	TRBJ1-5	CASSLGGGGASTVPFNQPQHF	TGTGCCAGCAGCTTAGGGGGAGGGGGGGCCTCAACAGTTCCCTTTAATCAGCCCCAGCATTTT
TRBD1	-	TRBV27	TRBJ2-5	CASSHGQGQETQYF	TGTGCCAGCAGCCATGGACAGGGCCAAGAGACCCAGTACTTC
-	many	TRBV6-1	TRBJ2-1	CASSAPTLGRNEQFF	TGTGCCAGCAGTGCACCTACCCTTGGCAGGAATGAGCAGTTCTTC